The 25 T cell receptor beta chains below all came from one sample that was sequenced in a study of Graves' ophthalmopathy and Graves' hyperthyroidism. The authors amplified TCR beta CDR3 regions, and they did so from RNA transcripts for repertoire sequencing. A first-round RT-PCR used HTBI primers, followed by a second-round multiplex PCR. Each CDR3 protein is one row after TCRdb ran MiXCR on the multiplex PCR reads. The sample has 170,000 or so distinct CDR3 sequences, 35% to 45% seen once. The sequenced material came from peripheral blood. These receptors came from a man aged 25-40 years with Graves' ophthalmopathy.

This clonotype was found many times. V and J are TRBV14 and TRBJ1-1; the match to TRBD1 covers 9 bases. Trimming took 2 bases from V and 1 from J; bases not matched to a gene: 8. This CDR3 spans 17 amino acids. Germline V CDR1 and CDR2: SGHDN, FVKESK. Here the CDR3 reads CASSQIVQGAWNTEAFF. CDR3 DNA sequence: TGTGCCAGCAGCCAAATCGTACAGGGGGCGTGGAACACTGAAGCTTTCTTT.

This clonotype was found many times. This rearrangement joins TRBV2 to TRBJ1-1; no firm D call. V was cut by 3 bases and J by 8 bases, with 10 bases left in between. CDR1 is SNHLY, CDR2 FYNNEI, per germline. This CDR3 contains 12 residues. The CDR3: CASSEERAEAFF. In DNA, the CDR3 is TGTGCCAGCAGTGAGGAGAGGGCCGAAGCTTTCTTT. The complete variable domain, with remaining parts taken from reference TRBV2 and TRBJ1-1, reads EPEVTQTPSHQVTQMGQEVILRCVPISNHLYFYWYRQILGQKVEFLVSFYNNEISEKSEIFDDQFSVERPDGSNFTLKIRSTKLEDSAMYFCASSEERAEAFFGQGTRLTVV.

The sample holds many counts of this clonotype. CDR3 loop: CATSRDREGGYEQYF. The CDR3 DNA reads TGTGCCACCAGCAGAGATCGGGAGGGTGGCTACGAGCAGTACTTC. The chain combines TRBV15 with TRBJ2-7; TRBD2 matches 8 bases. Germline-derived CDR1 and CDR2 are LNHNV and YYDKDF (reference sequence). This CDR3 has 15 amino acids. V was clipped by 0 bases and J by 3 bases; unmatched bases: 4.

This clonotype was picked up many times. The chain links TRBV27 to TRBJ2-5; 13 bases map to TRBD2. This CDR3 region has 20 residues. J lost 4 bases, V lost 5 bases, and 19 bases had no gene match. Germline lookup yields CDR1 MNHEY and CDR2 SMNVEV (reference sequence). The CDR3 is CASSPRTSGSLLTFRETQYF. The CDR3 DNA sequence: TGTGCCAGCAGTCCTCGGACTAGCGGGAGTCTTCTAACTTTTCGAGAGACCCAGTACTTC.

The sample holds many counts of this clonotype. The chain is built from TRBV7-2 and TRBJ1-1; D is ambiguous. Germline V gene data show CDR1 as SGHTA and CDR2 as FQGNSA. The V and J ends lost 0 bases and 8 bases respectively, with 10 bases between them. The CDR3 covers 13 residues. The CDR3 protein is CASSLASTIEAFF. As DNA, the CDR3 is TGTGCCAGCAGCTTAGCTTCGACGATCGAAGCTTTCTTT.

This chain joins TRBV6-2 or TRBV6-3 and TRBJ2-7; possibly TRBD2 for D (5 bases). V was clipped by 2 bases and J by 6 bases, with 17 bases between them. CDR1 and CDR2 (germline): MNHEY, SVGEGT. The CDR3 has 15 residues. The CDR3 DNA reads TGTGCCAGCAGTTACCCAAGGACCGGACTCCTCGAGCAGTACTTC. It codes for CASSYPRTGLLEQYF.

This clonotype was found many times. The genes are TRBV20-1 and TRBJ1-2, with no clear D. CDR3 length: 12 residues. V was pared by 0 bases and J by 5 bases, with 7 bases between. From germline, CDR1 is DFQATT and CDR2 SNEGSKA (reference sequence). In DNA, the CDR3 is TGCAGTGCTAGAGACGAGGGTTATGGCTACACCTTC. It yields the protein CSARDEGYGYTF.

This clonotype was observed at least ten times. J is TRBJ1-5 and V is TRBV19; D is possibly TRBD1 (5 bases). Germline V CDR1 and CDR2: LNHDA, SQIVND (reference sequence). Trimming stripped 7 bases from V and 0 bases from J, with 19 bases between. The CDR3 runs to 17 residues. The CDR3 sequence is CASTRTPSKYSNQPQHF. For the CDR3, the DNA is TGTGCCAGTACAAGGACACCTTCCAAATATAGCAATCAGCCCCAGCATTTT.

This clonotype was observed many times. V usage is TRBV24-1 and J usage is TRBJ1-1; TRBD1 matches at 11 bases. The CDR3 extends over 16 amino acids. J gave up 1 base and V 4 bases, and 4 bases lay outside the gene matches. CDR1 and CDR2 from the germline V gene are KGHDR and SFDVKD. CDR3 sequence (DNA): TGTGCCACCAGTGACCGGGGGACAGGGGGGAACACTGAAGCTTTCTTT. This gives the protein CATSDRGTGGNTEAFF.

The J gene is TRBJ1-1, the V gene TRBV27, with unresolved D. The V end lost 5 bases, the J end lost 1 base, and 14 bases lay between the germline ends. The germline V gene has CDR1 MNHEY and CDR2 SMNVEV (reference sequence). This CDR3 spans 15 amino acids. Here the CDR3 DNA reads TGTGCCAGCAGTAACCGAGTGACGGCGAACACTGAAGCTTTCTTT. It translates to CASSNRVTANTEAFF.

This clonotype was detected many times. The V gene is TRBV6-2 or TRBV6-3, the J gene TRBJ2-7; TRBD2 aligns across 7 bases. This CDR3 is 12 amino acids long. Germline V gene lookup returns CDR1 MNHEY and CDR2 SVGEGT. V lost 7 bases and J lost 4; bases outside the gene matches: 4. The CDR3 coding sequence is TGTGCCAGCACGGGACTACAATACGAGCAGTACTTC. The encoded protein is CASTGLQYEQYF.

With respect to this clonotype: Germline is not matched at one junction end, which may reflect a read error. The chain carries TRBV29-1 and TRBJ1-2; possibly TRBD1 for D (6 bases). The CDR3 covers 13 residues. From germline, CDR1 is SQVTM and CDR2 ANQGSEA. CDR3 DNA sequence: TGCAGCGTTATACAGGGATCTAACTATGTCTACACCTTC. Translation: CSVIQGSNYVYTF.

Only a few counts were recorded for this clonotype. The J gene is TRBJ2-7, the V gene TRBV6-1; D remains unclear. The ends were cut back, 6 bases at V and 2 bases at J, with 17 bases in the middle. Germline-derived CDR1 and CDR2 are MNHNS and SASEGT. CDR3 size: 15 residues. In DNA, the CDR3 is TGTGCCAGCAGCCTACCTGGCGCACTTACCTACGAGCAGTACTTC. This gives the protein CASSLPGALTYEQYF.

The chain joins TRBV10-3 to TRBJ2-7; TRBD2 matches at 10 bases. The CDR3 totals 14 residues. V gave up 3 bases and J gave up 4 bases; unmatched junction bases: 3. Germline values: CDR1 ENHRY, CDR2 SYGVKD. CDR3 sequence (DNA): TGTGCCATCAGTGATGGTAGCGGGAGGTACGAGCAGTACTTC. This sequence encodes CAISDGSGRYEQYF.

The rearrangement links TRBV29-1 to TRBJ1-1; tentative D call: TRBD1 (6 bases). The CDR3 sequence is 16 residues long. V was cut by 8 bases and J by 0 bases, with 22 bases left in between. Germline lookup yields CDR1 SQVTM and CDR2 ANQGSEA. CDR3 region: CSNGSPTGTMNTEAFF. In nucleotides, the CDR3 is TGCAGCAACGGCAGCCCTACAGGGACCATGAACACTGAAGCTTTCTTT.

This clonotype was picked up many times. V is TRBV7-2 and J is TRBJ2-7; 7 bases are a match to TRBD2. Germline V gene data show CDR1 as SGHTA and CDR2 as FQGNSA. The CDR3 spans 14 residues. Trimming took 7 bases from V and 7 from J; bases not matched to a gene: 13. The CDR3 here is CASTRDYGLWEQYF. Here the CDR3 DNA reads TGTGCCAGCACCCGGGACTACGGCCTCTGGGAGCAGTACTTC.

The rearrangement joins TRBV12-3 or TRBV12-4 to TRBJ1-2; 8 bases are shared with TRBD1. V trimming: 6 bases; J trimming: 4 bases; junction bases outside the gene matches: 4. The CDR3 loop spans 13 amino acids. For the CDR3, the DNA is TGTGCCAGCAGCCAGACAGGGGCCTATGGCTACACCTTC. It encodes CASSQTGAYGYTF.

This clonotype appeared many times. The rearrangement uses TRBV12-3 or TRBV12-4 and TRBJ2-7; D gene uncertain. This CDR3 has 15 residues. Trimming took off 3 bases at V and 6 bases at J, with 18 bases between the two ends. CDR3 loop: CASSFSVKGLGEQYF. The CDR3 coding sequence is TGTGCCAGCAGTTTTTCGGTTAAGGGCCTGGGCGAGCAGTACTTC.

The sample holds many counts of this clonotype. The rearrangement uses TRBV4-1 and TRBJ2-5, with D possibly being TRBD1 (6 bases). V lost 0 bases, J lost 5 bases, and 10 bases lay in between. CDR3 length: 14 amino acids. Germline lookup yields CDR1 MGHRA and CDR2 YSYEKL. CDR3 sequence: CASSQDPGEETQYF. The DNA for the CDR3 is TGCGCCAGCAGCCAAGACCCAGGGGAGGAGACCCAGTACTTC.

This clonotype has at least ten counts. This sequence joins TRBV6-1 and TRBJ2-2, with TRBD2 identical over 10 bases. Looked up from germline, CDR1 is MNHNS and CDR2 is SASEGT. The CDR3 is made up of 15 amino acids. Losses at the gene ends were 6 bases for V and 6 bases for J; bases not matched to a gene: 7. The CDR3 region is CASSSTGTSAGELFF. The CDR3 region has the DNA TGTGCCAGCAGCTCCACCGGGACTAGCGCCGGGGAGCTGTTTTTT.

This clonotype was seen a single time. This chain connects TRBV28 to TRBJ1-2; weak D call: TRBD1 (6 bases). There are 13 residues in the CDR3. V was shortened by 3 bases and J by 8 bases, with 13 bases between the two germline ends. Germline CDR1 and CDR2: MDHEN and SYDVKM. For the CDR3, the DNA is TGTGCCAGCAGTTTGCTGGGGGCCCTGGGCTACACCTTC. It is translated as CASSLLGALGYTF.

This clonotype has a count of ten or more. V is TRBV6-9 and J is TRBJ2-7; no reliable D call. This CDR3 region has 14 residues. V shed 4 bases and J shed 2 bases, with 12 bases lying between them. Germline lookup yields CDR1 MNHGY and CDR2 SVAAGI. The CDR3 region is CASSFRAPAYEQYF. CDR3 sequence (DNA): TGTGCCAGCAGTTTCCGGGCTCCGGCCTACGAGCAGTACTTC.

The chain couples TRBV15 to TRBJ2-7, with TRBD2 matching 14 bases. V dropped 1 base and J dropped 3; count of bases not matched to a gene: 8. This CDR3 is built from 18 residues. Germline-derived CDR1 and CDR2 are LNHNV and YYDKDF (reference sequence). For the CDR3, the DNA is TGTGCCACCAGCAGAGGGACTAGCGGGGGGCATAGGATCTACGAGCAGTACTTC. Translation gives CATSRGTSGGHRIYEQYF.

The V and J genes are TRBV6-1 and TRBJ2-5, with 9 positions matching TRBD2. V gave up 6 bases and J gave up 4 bases; unmatched junction bases: 12. The CDR3 loop spans 16 amino acids. The V gene's germline CDR1 is MNHNS and CDR2 SASEGT. The CDR3 sequence: CASRSILAGARETQYF. In DNA form, the CDR3 reads TGTGCCAGCAGATCCATACTAGCGGGTGCGAGAGAGACCCAGTACTTC.

This sequence joins TRBV6-1 and TRBJ1-1; D is undetermined. V lost 7 bases to trimming and J lost 0 bases, with 12 bases between them. Germline CDR1 MNHNS, CDR2 SASEGT. This CDR3 comprises 14 residues. The CDR3 region has the DNA TGTGCCAGCACCCTCAGACTAATGAACACTGAAGCTTTCTTT. Translation: CASTLRLMNTEAFF.